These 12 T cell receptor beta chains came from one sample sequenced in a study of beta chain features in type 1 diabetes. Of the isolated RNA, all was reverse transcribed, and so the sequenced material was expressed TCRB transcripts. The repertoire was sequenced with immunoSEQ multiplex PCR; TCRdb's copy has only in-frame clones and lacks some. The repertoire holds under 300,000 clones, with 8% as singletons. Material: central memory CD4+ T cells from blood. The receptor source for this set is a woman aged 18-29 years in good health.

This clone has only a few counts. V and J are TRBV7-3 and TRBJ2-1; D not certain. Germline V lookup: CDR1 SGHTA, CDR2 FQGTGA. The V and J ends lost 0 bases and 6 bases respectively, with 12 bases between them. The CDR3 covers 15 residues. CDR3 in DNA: TGTGCCAGCAGCTTAACGTATCCGGCAAGCAATGAGCAGTTCTTC. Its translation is CASSLTYPASNEQFF.

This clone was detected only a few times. CDR3 residues: CSVRQGASDTQYF. DNA of the CDR3: TGCAGCGTTCGACAGGGGGCATCGGATACGCAGTATTTT. The V and J genes are TRBV29-1 and TRBJ2-3; 10 bases agree with TRBD1. Unmatched junction bases numbered 5, after V lost 5 bases and J lost 6 bases. CDR3 length: 13 amino acids. Germline V gene sequence: CDR1 SQVTM, CDR2 ANQGSEA.

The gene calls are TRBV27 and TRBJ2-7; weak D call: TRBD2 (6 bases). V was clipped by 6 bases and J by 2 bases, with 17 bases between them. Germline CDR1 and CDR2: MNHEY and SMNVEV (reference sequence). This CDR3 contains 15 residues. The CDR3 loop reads CASRAWGVSAYEQYF. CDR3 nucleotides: TGTGCCAGCAGAGCATGGGGGGTCTCCGCCTACGAGCAGTACTTC.

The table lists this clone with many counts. CDR3 bases: TGTGCCAGCAGCTTACGGAAGCAATTCTCTGGAAACACCATATATTTT. Translated, it gives CASSLRKQFSGNTIYF. The chain couples TRBV5-6 to TRBJ1-3, with D hard to call. The CDR3 length is 16 residues. Trimming took off 2 bases at V and 0 bases at J, with 12 bases between the two ends. Germline V gene sequence: CDR1 SGHDT, CDR2 YYEEEE.

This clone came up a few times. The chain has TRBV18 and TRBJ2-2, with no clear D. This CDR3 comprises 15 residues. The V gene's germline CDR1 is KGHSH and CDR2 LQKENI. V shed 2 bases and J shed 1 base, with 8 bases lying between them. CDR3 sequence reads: CASSPELMNTGELFF. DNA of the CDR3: TGTGCCAGCTCACCAGAACTTATGAACACCGGGGAGCTGTTTTTT.

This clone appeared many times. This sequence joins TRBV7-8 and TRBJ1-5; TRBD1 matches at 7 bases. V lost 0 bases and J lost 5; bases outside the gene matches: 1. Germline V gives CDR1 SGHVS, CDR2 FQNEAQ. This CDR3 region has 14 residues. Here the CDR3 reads CASSLAQGDQPQHF. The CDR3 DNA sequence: TGTGCCAGCAGCTTAGCTCAGGGGGATCAGCCCCAGCATTTT.

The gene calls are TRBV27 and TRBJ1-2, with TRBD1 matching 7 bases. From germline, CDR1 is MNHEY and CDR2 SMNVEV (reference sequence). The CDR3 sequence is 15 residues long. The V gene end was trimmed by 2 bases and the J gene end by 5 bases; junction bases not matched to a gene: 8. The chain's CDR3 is CASSLNRGSGYGYTF. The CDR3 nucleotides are TGTGCCAGCAGTTTAAACAGGGGATCGGGTTATGGCTACACCTTC.

CDR3 sequence: CASSPPGGISGAGNNEQFF. The CDR3 region has the DNA TGTGCCAGCTCACCGCCCGGTGGAATAAGCGGCGCCGGGAACAATGAGCAGTTCTTC. The chain joins TRBV18 to TRBJ2-1, with TRBD2 as a possible D gene (5 bases). Between the trimmed V and J ends, which lost 3 bases and 5 bases, there was a span of 26 bases. There are 19 residues in the CDR3. Germline-derived CDR1 and CDR2 are KGHSH and LQKENI.

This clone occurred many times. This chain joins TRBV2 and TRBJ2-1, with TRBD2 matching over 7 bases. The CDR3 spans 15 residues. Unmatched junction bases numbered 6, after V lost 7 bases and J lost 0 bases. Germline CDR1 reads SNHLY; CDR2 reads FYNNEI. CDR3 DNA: TGTGCCAGCACTTTGCGGGGGACCTCCTACAATGAGCAGTTCTTC. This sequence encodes CASTLRGTSYNEQFF.

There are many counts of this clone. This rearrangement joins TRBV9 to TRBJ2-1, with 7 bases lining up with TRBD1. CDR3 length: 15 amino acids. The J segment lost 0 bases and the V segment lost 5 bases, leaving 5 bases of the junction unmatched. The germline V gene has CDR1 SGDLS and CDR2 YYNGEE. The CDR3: CASSKSGGSYNEQFF. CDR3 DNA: TGTGCCAGCAGTAAGTCAGGGGGCTCCTACAATGAGCAGTTCTTC. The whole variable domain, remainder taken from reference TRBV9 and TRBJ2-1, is DSGVTQTPKHLITATGQRVTLRCSPRSGDLSVYWYQQSLDQGLQFLIQYYNGEERAKGNILERFSAQQFPDLHSELNLSSLELGDSALYFCASSKSGGSYNEQFFGPGTRLTVL.

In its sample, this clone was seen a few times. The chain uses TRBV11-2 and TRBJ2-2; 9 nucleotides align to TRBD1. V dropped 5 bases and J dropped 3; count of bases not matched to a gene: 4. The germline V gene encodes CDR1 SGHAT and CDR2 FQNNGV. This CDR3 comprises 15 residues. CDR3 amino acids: CASSNGQGHTGELFF. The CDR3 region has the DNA TGTGCCAGCAGCAACGGACAGGGGCACACCGGGGAGCTGTTTTTT.

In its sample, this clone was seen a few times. CDR3 DNA sequence: TGTGCCAGCAGCTCCTCCCCCCGGGCCACAGATACGCAGTATTTT. It codes for CASSSSPRATDTQYF. The gene calls are TRBV7-3 and TRBJ2-3; D not certain. CDR1 and CDR2 from the germline V gene are SGHTA and FQGTGA. The CDR3 has 15 residues. V was shortened by 4 bases and J by 2 bases, with 13 bases between the two germline ends.